A single sample is the source of the 23 T cell receptor beta chains below, sequenced in a study of T cells after yellow fever vaccination. A single record per CDR3 protein comes from TCRdb applying MiXCR to the 5' RACE reads. There are 200,000 to 300,000 distinct CDR3 sequences in the sample; 6% to 8% occur only once, and more than 1% lies in the top ten. The material sequenced was CD4+ T cells sorted from PBMCs, taken on the day of the yellow fever booster vaccination. These receptors came from a man aged 25 to 45 who received the YFV17D yellow fever vaccine.

This clonotype was counted only a few times. The chain is built from TRBV12-3 or TRBV12-4 and TRBJ1-1; D unresolved. The CDR3 contains 14 residues. V was clipped by 3 bases and J by 1 base, with 9 bases between them. CDR3 residues: CASSLTVQNTEAFF. The CDR3, as DNA: TGTGCCAGCAGTTTGACCGTTCAGAACACTGAAGCTTTCTTT.

At least ten counts were recorded for this clonotype. This chain uses TRBV18 with TRBJ1-3; unclear D gene. V was shortened by 3 bases and J by 0 bases, with 12 bases between the two germline ends. The CDR3 sequence is 16 residues long. Germline V lookup: CDR1 KGHSH, CDR2 LQKENI. The CDR3 reads CASSPGESNSGNTIYF. In DNA form, the CDR3 reads TGTGCCAGCTCACCCGGCGAATCCAACTCTGGAAACACCATATATTTT.

The chain carries TRBV6-1 and TRBJ2-1, with a possible D match to TRBD2 (5 bases). The CDR3 runs 12 residues. Germline CDR1 is MNHNS and CDR2 is SASEGT. Trimming shortened V by 5 bases and J by 9 bases, and 11 bases separated the two germline ends. The CDR3 DNA sequence: TGTGCCAGCAGTCCTGATACTAGTGAGCAGTTCTTC. This encodes CASSPDTSEQFF.

Notes on this clonotype: The germline gene is not matched at one end of the junction; a read error may be the cause. The rearrangement uses TRBV20-1 and TRBJ2-7, with 16 bases aligning to TRBD2. The CDR3 loop spans 15 amino acids. Germline V gene data show CDR1 as DFQATT and CDR2 as SNEGSKA (reference sequence). The CDR3 here is CSATGTSGRGYEHYF. The CDR3 DNA sequence: TGCAGTGCTACCGGGACTAGCGGGAGGGGGTACGAGCACTACTTC.

The chain carries TRBV7-2 and TRBJ1-2; no firm D call. The V gene's germline CDR1 is SGHTA and CDR2 FQGNSA. Deletions cut 5 bases from V and 8 bases from J, with 9 bases between. This CDR3 has 11 residues. CDR3 amino acids: CASSDRFGYTF. CDR3 coding DNA: TGTGCCAGCAGCGACCGATTCGGCTACACCTTC.

This clonotype was counted at least ten times. The chain couples TRBV20-1 to TRBJ2-5; maybe TRBD2 (5 bases). The CDR3 sequence is 11 residues long. The V gene lost 5 bases and the J gene lost 7 bases, with 11 bases spanning the gap. Germline CDR1 is DFQATT and CDR2 is SNEGSKA (reference sequence). The CDR3 region is CSAGPSGTQYF. CDR3 in DNA: TGCAGTGCTGGGCCCAGCGGGACCCAGTACTTC.

This clonotype has only a few counts. The CDR3 bases are TGTGCCTGGAGTGTCCTAGCGGGAATCTATGAGCAGTTCTTC. Translation gives CAWSVLAGIYEQFF. V is TRBV30 and J is TRBJ2-1; 9 bases line up with TRBD2. CDR3 length: 14 amino acids. Germline assignment: CDR1 GTSNPN and CDR2 SVGIG (reference sequence). The junction had 5 bases not matched to a gene; V was cut back by 0 bases and J by 8 bases.

This clonotype was counted many times. The chain recombines TRBV5-1 with TRBJ2-5; unclear D gene. Trimming shortened V by 0 bases and J by 7 bases, and 13 bases separated the two germline ends. This CDR3 spans 14 amino acids. Germline V gene lookup returns CDR1 SGHRS and CDR2 YFSETQ. The CDR3 bases are TGCGCCAGCAGCTTGGAGGTCGTAGTGGGGACCCAGTACTTC. The encoded protein is CASSLEVVVGTQYF. Together with reference TRBV5-1 and TRBJ2-5, the CDR3 gives the full variable domain: KAGVTQTPRYLIKTRGQQVTLSCSPISGHRSVSWYQQTPGQGLQFLFEYFSETQRNKGNFPGRFSGRQFSNSRSEMNVSTLELGDSALYLCASSLEVVVGTQYFGPGTRLLVL.

This clonotype was counted only a few times. The chain recombines TRBV11-1 with TRBJ2-7; 10 nucleotides line up with TRBD1. The CDR3 is 14 amino acids. The V segment lost 4 bases and the J segment 5 bases; nucleotides outside the gene matches: 5. Germline values: CDR1 SGHAT, CDR2 FQDESV (reference sequence). CDR3 nucleotides: TGTGCCAGCAGCTCGCGGACAGGGGGTAACGAGCAGTACTTC. It is translated as CASSSRTGGNEQYF.

There are a few counts of this clonotype. V is TRBV6-2 or TRBV6-3 and J is TRBJ1-5; D might be TRBD1 (5 bases). V lost 3 bases and J 1 base, leaving 13 bases between the germline ends. The CDR3 covers 16 residues. Germline loops: CDR1 MNHEY, CDR2 SVGEGT. The CDR3 region is CASSYTPTVSNQPQHF. DNA of the CDR3: TGTGCCAGCAGTTATACCCCGACAGTCAGCAATCAGCCCCAGCATTTT.

This clonotype has a handful of counts. This chain uses TRBV20-1 with TRBJ2-3; 7 nucleotides agree with TRBD2. The CDR3 runs to 13 residues. Per the germline V gene, CDR1 is DFQATT and CDR2 is SNEGSKA (reference sequence). Trimming removed 5 bases from V and 0 bases from J; junction bases left unmatched: 2. The CDR3 sequence: CSALSGSTDTQYF. DNA of the CDR3: TGCAGTGCTCTTAGCGGGAGCACAGATACGCAGTATTTT.

This clonotype was seen at least ten times. The CDR3 DNA reads as TGTGCCACCGGGGCTACTAGCGGGAGGGCCCCAGATACGCAGTATTTT. Protein sequence: CATGATSGRAPDTQYF. The rearrangement uses TRBV7-9 and TRBJ2-3, with 13 bases that match TRBD2. The V and J ends lost 10 bases and 4 bases, in that order; junction bases with no gene match: 11. The CDR3 sequence is 16 residues long. Germline lookup yields CDR1 SEHNR and CDR2 FQNEAQ (reference sequence).

This clonotype was seen more than once but under ten times. This chain links TRBV7-2 with TRBJ2-7; the match to TRBD2 covers 11 bases. V shed 4 bases, J shed 5 bases, and the junction held 10 bases outside the gene matches. Germline V CDR1 and CDR2: SGHTA, FQGNSA. CDR3 length: 16 residues. CDR3 sequence: CASSSPLAGGTHEQYF. CDR3 nucleotide sequence: TGTGCCAGCAGCTCGCCCCTAGCGGGAGGTACCCACGAGCAGTACTTC.

This chain joins TRBV12-3 or TRBV12-4 and TRBJ1-1; 7 bases fit TRBD1. The CDR3 spans 14 residues. V was pared by 7 bases and J by 1 base, with 6 bases of the junction left unmatched. This CDR3 reads CASNQGQENTEAFF. The CDR3 region has the DNA TGTGCCAGCAACCAAGGACAGGAGAACACTGAAGCTTTCTTT.

This clonotype was seen at least ten times. This chain connects TRBV4-3 to TRBJ2-1; no reliable D call. V lost 2 bases and J lost 2, with 16 bases in between. The CDR3 runs to 17 residues. CDR1 is LGHNA and CDR2 is YSLEER in the germline V gene. In DNA form, the CDR3 reads TGCGCCAGCAGCCAACATAGCCGCCTAAGCACCTACAATGAGCAGTTCTTC. Residues: CASSQHSRLSTYNEQFF.

This clonotype occurred many times. The V call is TRBV6-2 or TRBV6-3, the J call TRBJ2-5; 14 bases fit TRBD2. There are 17 residues in the CDR3. Germline CDR1 and CDR2: MNHEY and SVGEGT. The V segment lost 6 bases and the J segment 4 bases; nucleotides outside the gene matches: 10. The DNA of the CDR3 is TGTGCCAGCAGCTCCGGGGGACTAGCGGGAGTTGGAGAGACCCAGTACTTC. The encoded protein is CASSSGGLAGVGETQYF.

The chain couples TRBV27 to TRBJ2-3; 7 bases are shared with TRBD2. Germline CDR1 reads MNHEY; CDR2 reads SMNVEV (reference sequence). CDR3 length equals 17 residues. The V segment lost 5 bases and the J segment 5 bases; nucleotides outside the gene matches: 16. The DNA of the CDR3 is TGTGCCAGCAGTCGACGGACCAGCTCAGGGAGGGTAGATACGCAGTATTTT. This encodes CASSRRTSSGRVDTQYF.

This clonotype appeared a few times. This chain links TRBV18 with TRBJ2-1; possibly TRBD1 or TRBD2 for D (5 bases each). The CDR3 has 13 amino acids. V was trimmed by 4 bases and J by 9 bases, leaving 13 bases between them. Germline CDR1 KGHSH, CDR2 LQKENI. The CDR3 nucleotides are TGTGCCAGCTCACTCGCGCCTGGGGGTGAGCAGTTCTTC. Encoded protein: CASSLAPGGEQFF.

This clonotype was seen ten or more times. The V and J genes are TRBV2 and TRBJ1-5; 7 bases are a match to TRBD1. With V trimmed by 2 bases and J by 1 base, 5 bases remained unmatched. Germline V gives CDR1 SNHLY, CDR2 FYNNEI. The CDR3 is 16 residues long. CDR3 bases: TGTGCCAGCAGTGAATTGGGCAGGGGGAGCAATCAGCCCCAGCATTTT. Translated: CASSELGRGSNQPQHF. Drawing the rest from reference TRBV2 and TRBJ1-5, the complete variable domain is EPEVTQTPSHQVTQMGQEVILRCVPISNHLYFYWYRQILGQKVEFLVSFYNNEISEKSEIFDDQFSVERPDGSNFTLKIRSTKLEDSAMYFCASSELGRGSNQPQHFGDGTRLSIL.

This clonotype was detected only a few times. V gene TRBV23-1 combines with J gene TRBJ2-5, with a possible D match to TRBD2 (6 bases). TRBV23-1 is recorded as an ORF, its role being uncertain. CDR3 length: 13 amino acids. The V end was cut by 11 bases, the J end by 4 bases, with 17 bases between. This CDR3 is CAPRREDLETQYF. CDR3 DNA: TGCGCCCCCCGGAGGGAAGATTTAGAGACCCAGTACTTC.

This clonotype was seen repeatedly, ten times or more. The chain couples TRBV2 to TRBJ2-5; 7 bases align to TRBD1. CDR3 size: 13 residues. Unmatched junction bases numbered 6, after V lost 6 bases and J lost 5 bases. Per germline, CDR1 SNHLY and CDR2 FYNNEI. In DNA, the CDR3 is TGTGCCAGCAGCAAACAGGGGTGGGAGACCCAGTACTTC. Protein product: CASSKQGWETQYF.

This clonotype showed up just once. This rearrangement joins TRBV20-1 to TRBJ2-5, with TRBD2 identical over 9 bases. The length of the CDR3 is 18 residues. The germline V gene has CDR1 DFQATT and CDR2 SNEGSKA (reference sequence). CDR3 sequence reads: CWASFLPGSGRPRETQYF. CDR3 nucleotide sequence: TGCTGGGCTAGCTTCCTCCCGGGGAGCGGGAGGCCCCGAGAGACCCAGTACTTC.

This chain joins TRBV20-1 and TRBJ2-3; perhaps D is TRBD1 or TRBD2 (5 bases each). Looked up from germline, CDR1 is DFQATT and CDR2 is SNEGSKA (reference sequence). Trimming took off 7 bases at V and 3 bases at J, with 11 bases between the two ends. The CDR3 sequence is 12 residues long. The chain's CDR3 is CSGEWGTDTQYF. The CDR3 DNA reads TGCAGTGGGGAGTGGGGGACAGATACGCAGTATTTT.